This is a list of T cell receptor beta chains from one sample in a study of T cells in Graves' hyperthyroidism and ophthalmopathy. TCRdb ran MiXCR on the multiplex PCR reads and lists one entry per CDR3 protein. The sample includes a few hundred thousand distinct CDR3 sequences, 11% to 15% of them seen just once. Sequenced: blood. These receptors were obtained from a woman in her thirties with Graves' hyperthyroidism that later progressed to Graves' ophthalmopathy. The CDR3 runs from the conserved cysteine through the conserved F or W. A D gene is named only where the DNA matches it firmly. A clone size is listed for some rows: how often the clone was seen (once, few, many), or a class if it is expanded.

clone_size | j_call | d_call | v_call | cdr3_nt | cdr3_aa
many | TRBJ2-7 | NA | TRBV30 | TGTGCCTGGAGTGTTGGATGGGAGTACGAGCAGTACTTC | CAWSVGWEYEQYF
many | TRBJ2-1 | TRBD2 | TRBV28 | TGTGCCAGCACCGACAGCGGGAGAGTCAACAATGAGCAGTTCTTC | CASTDSGRVNNEQFF
many | TRBJ2-1 | NA | TRBV5-8 | TGTGCCAGCAGCTCACCGGCGGGTCTGAGAGGAGATGAGCAGTTCTTC | CASSSPAGLRGDEQFF
once | TRBJ1-6 | NA | TRBV27 | TGTGCCAGCAGTTCAAAAGTTTCCAATAATTCACCCCTCCACTTT | CASSSKVSNNSPLHF
many | TRBJ2-1 | NA | TRBV11-2 | TGTGCCAGCAGCTCCCGGGTTAGCGACTCCTACAATGAGCAGTTCTTC | CASSSRVSDSYNEQFF
NA | TRBJ2-1 | NA | TRBV3-1 | TGTGCCAGCAGCCAAGAAGGGACTTGGGCGGAGGTGGCCTACAATGAGCAGTTCTTC | CASSQEGTWAEVAYNEQFF
few | TRBJ2-1 | NA | TRBV18 | TGTGCCAGCTCTCGCGGGGTTGGGGATGAGCAGTTCTTC | CASSRGVGDEQFF
few | TRBJ2-4 | NA | TRBV19 | TGTGCCAGTAGTATTATTGGGGCGGTGAGAGCCAAAAACATTCAGTACTTC | CASSIIGAVRAKNIQYF
many | TRBJ2-1 | TRBD2 | TRBV6-2/TRBV6-3 | TGTGCCAGCAGTTCCAAAGCGGGAGGACTTTACTACAATGAGCAGTTCTTC | CASSSKAGGLYYNEQFF
many | TRBJ2-7 | NA | TRBV29-1 | TGCAGCGTTGAAAAGAGCGAACAGGGCCACGAGCAGTACTTC | CSVEKSEQGHEQYF
many | TRBJ1-1 | TRBD1 | TRBV6-1 | TGTGCCAGCAGTAGGGGACAGGGGGCTTTCACTGAAGCTTTCTTT | CASSRGQGAFTEAFF
many | TRBJ1-1 | TRBD1 | TRBV29-1 | TGCAGCGTTGAAGATAGGGGACAGGTTAAGGCTTTCTTT | CSVEDRGQVKAFF
many | TRBJ2-4 | NA | TRBV24-1 | TGTGCCACCAGTGACGGGGGCAAAAACATTCAGTACTTC | CATSDGGKNIQYF
NA | TRBJ2-7 | NA | TRBV12-5 | TGTGCTAGTGGAACGGACGGGACCTACGAGCAGTACTTC | CASGTDGTYEQYF
many | TRBJ1-5 | NA | TRBV7-6 | TGTGCCAGCAGCTTATCCCCGACAGGTAGCAATCAGCCCCAGCATTTT | CASSLSPTGSNQPQHF
many | TRBJ1-1 | NA | TRBV6-9 | TGTGCCAGCAGTTCAGACAGCCCGACCTTGAACACTGAAGCTTTCTTT | CASSSDSPTLNTEAFF
few | TRBJ2-3 | NA | TRBV19 | TGTGCCAGTAGTATGGTTCTCGCAGCGACAGATACGCAGTATTTT | CASSMVLAATDTQYF
many | TRBJ2-7 | NA | TRBV20-1 | TGCAGTGCTAACGAGGGTAGTTTCTACGAGCAGTACTTC | CSANEGSFYEQYF
few | TRBJ2-2 | TRBD1 | TRBV25-1 | TGTGCCAGCACCCCGGACAGGGGAGACGGGGAGCTGTTTTTT | CASTPDRGDGELFF
few | TRBJ1-3 | NA | TRBV4-3 | TGCGCCAGCAGCCAAGCTCCCAGCGCAAGCCGAAACACCATATATTTT | CASSQAPSASRNTIYF
NA | TRBJ2-7 | TRBD2 | TRBV12-3/TRBV12-4 | TGTGCCAGCAGTTTGGCTCTAGCGGGAGACGAGCAGTACTTC | CASSLALAGDEQYF
NA | TRBJ1-4 | NA | TRBV19 | TGTGCCAGTAGTATCTCAACGCTTCATAGTGCAACTAATGAAAAACTGTTTTTT | CASSISTLHSATNEKLFF
many | TRBJ2-2 | NA | TRBV19 | TGTGCCAGTAACGTTTGGGGAGAAGGGAACACCGGGGAGCTGTTTTTT | CASNVWGEGNTGELFF
many | TRBJ1-5 | TRBD1 | TRBV18 | TGTGCCAGCTCACCACAGGGGGCGGATCAGCCCCAGCATTTT | CASSPQGADQPQHF
NA | TRBJ2-3 | TRBD2 | TRBV10-2 | TGCGCCAGCAGTGATTTGGGAGCGGGAGCAGATACGCAGTATTTT | CASSDLGAGADTQYF
many | TRBJ1-5 | TRBD1 | TRBV19 | TGTGCCAGTAGTATTGGGCAGGGGGCCGGTCAGCCCCAGCATTTT | CASSIGQGAGQPQHF
many | TRBJ1-2 | NA | TRBV3-1 | TGTGCCAGCAGACGAGCCCAGGGAAACAGCTATGGCTACACCTTC | CASRRAQGNSYGYTF
NA | TRBJ2-1 | TRBD2 | TRBV13 | TGTGCCAGCAGCCGGGGGGGCGGGAGCTACAATGAGCAGTTCTTC | CASSRGGGSYNEQFF
NA | TRBJ2-7 | NA | TRBV29-1 | TGCAGCGCCTCGGACGGGAACCCCTACGAGCAGTACTTC | CSASDGNPYEQYF
few | TRBJ1-1 | NA | TRBV10-3 | TGTGCCATCAGTGAGGCGGATGAAGCTTTCTTT | CAISEADEAFF
many | TRBJ1-1 | TRBD1 | TRBV6-1 | TGTGCCAGCAGCAGACGGGACAGGCCTGAAGCTTTCTTT | CASSRRDRPEAFF
many | TRBJ1-2 | NA | TRBV2 | TGTGCCAGCAGTGAAACGGGGGATTATACAGTGTCCCACTATGGCTACACCTTC | CASSETGDYTVSHYGYTF
few | TRBJ1-6 | NA | TRBV30 | TGTGCCTGGAGTCCTTACGGGGGTAATTCACCCCTCCACTTT | CAWSPYGGNSPLHF
many | TRBJ1-1 | NA | TRBV28 | TGTGCCAGCAGTTTATACCCCGACAGACCTCGGAACACTGAAGCTTTCTTT | CASSLYPDRPRNTEAFF
many | TRBJ2-1 | TRBD1 | TRBV7-9 | TGTGCCAGCAGCATTTCGACAGGGTCGATTTCCTACAATGAGCAGTTCTTC | CASSISTGSISYNEQFF
NA | TRBJ1-5 | NA | TRBV19 | TGTGCCAGTACCCTAGGGGGGTATCAGCCCCAGCATTTT | CASTLGGYQPQHF
many | TRBJ1-1 | NA | TRBV28 | TGTGCCAGCAGTTTTAGGGATCTGAACACTGAAGCTTTCTTT | CASSFRDLNTEAFF
many | TRBJ2-7 | NA | TRBV5-6 | TGTGCCAGCAGCTCCCTCGGACGGGGACAAAGGGACGAGCAGTACTTC | CASSSLGRGQRDEQYF
many | TRBJ1-1 | NA | TRBV19 | TGTGCCAGCAGCCCCTCTTTGAACACTGAAGCTTTCTTT | CASSPSLNTEAFF
many | TRBJ2-1 | NA | TRBV12-3/TRBV12-4 | TGTGCCAGCAGTTTATTCATGGGTCTGCATGAGCAGTTCTTC | CASSLFMGLHEQFF
few | TRBJ2-2 | NA | TRBV5-1 | TGCGCCAGCAGCTTGTCCCAGGGGACAACCGGGGAGCTGTTTTTT | CASSLSQGTTGELFF
NA | TRBJ1-3 | NA | TRBV18 | TGTGCCGGAGCGGGGCAACCTGGAAACACCATATATTTT | CAGAGQPGNTIYF
NA | TRBJ2-4 | NA | TRBV24-1 | TGTGCCACCAGTGATTTGCGGTTAGAGCCAAGGTCCGACCGTAGGGTCAAAAACATTCAGTACTTC | CATSDLRLEPRSDRRVKNIQYF
many | TRBJ2-3 | TRBD1 | TRBV11-3 | TGTGCCAGCAGCCGTGGACAGGAGACAGATACGCAGTATTTT | CASSRGQETDTQYF
NA | TRBJ2-5 | NA | TRBV30 | TGTGCCTGGATAACGGACCGGGAGACCCAGTACTTC | CAWITDRETQYF
NA | TRBJ2-5 | NA | TRBV7-3 | TGCGCCAGCAGCCAAGCGGGTATTGTGGGGGTCCAAGAGACCCAGTACTTC | CASSQAGIVGVQETQYF
many | TRBJ1-2 | NA | TRBV7-2 | TGTGCCAGCAGCTTAGGGACGGGCAAAAATTATGGCTACACCTTC | CASSLGTGKNYGYTF
NA | TRBJ1-6 | TRBD1 | TRBV30 | TGTGCCTGGAGTTTCAACAGGGGGCAGTCCTATAATTCACCCCTCCACTTT | CAWSFNRGQSYNSPLHF
many | TRBJ2-1 | NA | TRBV30 | TGTGCCTGGAGTGAGTTATTTTACAATGAGCAGTTCTTC | CAWSELFYNEQFF
NA | TRBJ2-2 | TRBD1 | TRBV28 | TGTGCCAGCAGGCAGGGGGCCCTTACCGGGGAGCTGTTTTTT | CASRQGALTGELFF
many | TRBJ2-1 | TRBD2 | TRBV2 | TGTGCCAGCAGTCTCCCACTAGCGGGATTCTACAATGAGCAGTTCTTC | CASSLPLAGFYNEQFF
NA | TRBJ2-5 | NA | TRBV6-2/TRBV6-3 | TGTGCCAGCAGTTACTCTAAAGTACTAGCTCTTGGGGAGACCCAGTACTTC | CASSYSKVLALGETQYF
NA | TRBJ1-6 | NA | TRBV6-5 | TGTGCCAGCAGTTACTCGGGGCAAACACCCCTCCACTTT | CASSYSGQTPLHF
many | TRBJ1-6 | TRBD1 | TRBV12-3/TRBV12-4 | TGTGCCAGCAGTCGGACAGGCGGAGATTCACCCCTCCACTTT | CASSRTGGDSPLHF